This TCR beta chain was observed in a study of shared clonotypes between healthy human individuals (dated by TCRdb to 2020 to 2022). Notes on the research overall: A couple of women and three men aged 18 to 49 years were included in the cohort. For each donor, CD4 naive and CD4 memory were each given three plates, CD8 naive was given two plates, and CD8 memory was given one plate. Blood TCR repertoires of five healthy adults were deeply sequenced to estimate repertoire size and the extent of clonotype sharing between individuals. To increase sequencing depth and limit assay-specific biases, different laboratories used diverse techniques to prepare libraries and sequence TCR repertoires. Between about 0.94 and 10 billion PBMCs per donor were obtained by leukapheresis. Findings and caveats that apply to the study as a whole: Rarefaction of sorted-subset datasets indicated incomplete sequencing despite the large sequencing depth. When a few donors were compared, the shared fraction of clonotypes was roughly 5% for naive CD4, about 4% for naive CD8, 2.3% for memory CD4, and around 0.4% for memory CD8. Sampling was restricted to blood, and TCR repertoires in tissues likely differ from the TCR repertoires found in blood. Pairwise subsampling led to the expectation that sequencing depth would affect the degree of clonotype sharing among donors. Compared with non-shared clonotypes, clonotypes shared by all four sorted-subset donors had higher generation probabilities. The genetic and exposure-history diversity represented was limited by the small number of donors. Estimated clonotype richness was generally larger for naive than for memory subsets.

The donors were healthy, HIV-negative adults who had no recently reported acute infections or vaccinations. Every donor was a Caucasian adult living in Nashville, Tennessee, USA. CD4+ T cells were enriched by magnetic negative selection, after which naive cells were positively selected on CD45RA and the negative fraction was taken as the memory subset. After blood collection by leukapheresis, PBMCs were isolated using Ficoll-Histopaque density gradient centrifugation and then cryopreserved in the vapor phase of liquid nitrogen. Purity and quantity of every magnetically sorted T cell population were checked by analytical flow cytometry. Genomic DNA was isolated from every sorted fraction and measured by UV absorbance on a Nanodrop 2000c. From cysteine to phenylalanine, the CDR3 is 16 amino acids long. Just CDR3 DNA is preserved here, 48 bases in frame from base 1. CDR1 and CDR2 are read off the germline V gene as SGHTA and FQGNSA. V trim: 4 bases; J trim: 4 bases; unmatched bases: 8.

Using the deep immunoSEQ assay, TCR CDR3 regions were amplified from genomic DNA by multiplex PCR. For each cell subset, the extracted genomic DNA was distributed evenly across all wells of several immunoSEQ 96-well plates, and each plate served as one replicate. For sorted subsets, each replicate PCR was loaded with roughly 200 ng genomic DNA, equivalent to 25,000 to 35,000 T cell genomes. Purified libraries were measured with a Qubit 3.0 fluorometer, size-checked on a Bioanalyzer 2100, and measured again with the KAPA Library Quantification kit. Every immunoSEQ 96-well plate was sequenced on a dedicated single-read 150-cycle Illumina NextSeq 550 flow cell. Per the authors' processing: Because the immunoSEQ output held only junctional sequences and lacked quality scores, the filtering could not match the filtering applied to full-length reads. Sequences were annotated with PyIR, a Python wrapper for IgBLAST v1.9, and V/J genes and CDR3 were assigned using IMGT germline references. Any read was removed if the V/J assignment was weak (E-value above 1e-6), the CDR3 was missing, or the read contained stop codons, out-of-frame junctions, or ambiguous translated residues. V3J clonotypes were defined by identical inferred V gene, J gene, and CDR3 amino acid sequence. To compute the percentage overlap between repertoires, the number of shared unique clonotypes was divided by the size of the smaller repertoire. RTK rarefaction, the Chao1 estimator, and Recon v2.1 estimates of unobserved clonotypes were used to assess repertoire richness. Generation probabilities were computed with OLGA for all TCRbeta clonotypes obtained by the gDNA method from a few donors. The source is immuneACCESS, and TCRdb retained only in-frame sequences with V and J called. Part of the clones is not carried over; for the studies checked, unresolved V genes explain less than half of this, and the remainder is unexplained. That table supplies the V and J calls and clone size; D and trimming were determined from the DNA. The sample contains 850,000 to 1,100,000 clones, around 77% of them found a single time. 0.7% to 0.95% of the sample goes to the ten largest clones.

In regard to this clone: Its antigen is unknown. One base away there is no much larger clone; base qualities are not given.

The chain is assembled from TRBV7-2 and TRBJ2-2; 8 bases in the middle match TRBD2. Sequencing input: memory CD4+ T cells from PBMCs. Explained via the paper, the cell subset or site label denotes: CD45RA-negative fraction. This TCR came from a man younger than 35 in good health. Some clones in this sample may be carry-over from other donors' samples. The sequenced DNA: TGTGCCAGCAGCTCCCGCGCGCTAGCGGGCACCGGGGAGCTGTTTTTT. Its coded protein is CASSSRALAGTGELFF.